The present TCR beta chain was sequenced within a study of neoadjuvant nivolumab and ipilimumab in lung cancer. Findings of the study overall: TCR richness and clonality were higher in tumors than adjacent uninvolved lung. Blood richness before therapy tracked richness in tumors resected after neoadjuvant therapy.

Some clones are missing from TCRdb's copy, which holds only in-frame ones; the method was immunoSEQ multiplex PCR. The top ten clones hold 5% to 6% of a sample with over 25,000 clones, under 85% of them seen once. A word on this clone: The target antigen is unknown.

The CDR3 sequence is 12 residues long. CDR1 SGHDN and CDR2 FVKESK come from the germline V gene. The V and J ends lost 4 bases and 8 bases respectively, with 12 bases between them. The TCR was taken from an adult with non-small cell lung cancer. Sequencing was performed on tumor tissue, taken after neoadjuvant nivolumab, alone or with ipilimumab, at or shortly before surgery. J is TRBJ2-7 and V is TRBV14, with D maybe TRBD1 (5 bases). The CDR3 nucleotides are TGTGCCAGCAGCCCGAAAGGGGCCAAGCAGTACTTC. Its protein is CASSPKGAKQYF.